This T cell receptor beta chain was obtained from a study of blood T cell repertoires in COVID-19. Across the whole study: T cells, B-cell-depleted T cells, or PBMCs provided the cDNA or gDNA that served as material.

Some clones are missing from TCRdb's copy, which holds only in-frame ones; the method was immunoSEQ multiplex PCR. The table lists around 480,000 clones, 75% to 90% of them singletons. The germline V gene has CDR1 MNHEY and CDR2 SMNVEV (reference sequence). The CDR3 runs 14 residues. V dropped 6 bases and J dropped 9 bases, with 20 bases sitting between them. V and J are TRBV27 and TRBJ1-2; D remains unclear. The source material was PBMCs or T cells enriched from blood (not recorded which). This receptor was taken from a woman aged 18-29 years who had recovered from COVID-19. The CDR3 spells CASRIRLLTGSYTF. The CDR3 nucleotides read TGTGCCAGCAGGATAAGACTCTTGACGGGGAGCTACACCTTC.